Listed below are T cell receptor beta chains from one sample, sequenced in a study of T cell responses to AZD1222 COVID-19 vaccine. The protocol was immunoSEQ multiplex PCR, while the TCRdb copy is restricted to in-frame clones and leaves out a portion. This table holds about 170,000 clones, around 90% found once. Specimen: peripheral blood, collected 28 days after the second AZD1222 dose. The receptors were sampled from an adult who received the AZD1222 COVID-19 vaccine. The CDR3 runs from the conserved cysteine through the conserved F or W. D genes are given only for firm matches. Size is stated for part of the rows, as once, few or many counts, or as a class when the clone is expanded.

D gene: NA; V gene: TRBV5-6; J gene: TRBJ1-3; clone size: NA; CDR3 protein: CASSLGGRGGTIYF; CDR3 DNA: TGTGCCAGCAGCTTAGGTGGGCGCGGAGGCACCATATATTTT
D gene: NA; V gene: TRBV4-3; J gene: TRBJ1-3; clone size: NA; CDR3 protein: CASSQDLLSGNTIYF; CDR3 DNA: TGCGCCAGCAGCCAAGATCTCCTCTCTGGAAACACCATATATTTT
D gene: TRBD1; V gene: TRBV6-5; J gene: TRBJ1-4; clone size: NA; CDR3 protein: CASRQGAKEKLFF; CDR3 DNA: TGTGCCAGCAGGCAGGGGGCGAAGGAAAAACTGTTTTTT
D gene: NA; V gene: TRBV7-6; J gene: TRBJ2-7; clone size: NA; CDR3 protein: CASSLGLANEQYF; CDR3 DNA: TGTGCCAGCAGCTTAGGCCTAGCTAACGAGCAGTACTTC
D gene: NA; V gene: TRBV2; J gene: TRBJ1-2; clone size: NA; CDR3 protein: CASTEHANYGYTF; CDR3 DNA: TGTGCCAGCACAGAGCACGCTAACTATGGCTACACCTTC
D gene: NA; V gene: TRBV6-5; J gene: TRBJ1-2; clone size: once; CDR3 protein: CASSYSAGSMNYGHTF; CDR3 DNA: TGTGCCAGCAGTTACTCGGCAGGGTCGATGAACTATGGCCACACCTTC
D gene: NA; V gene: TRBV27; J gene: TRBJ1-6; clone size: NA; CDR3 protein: CASSTETASPLHF; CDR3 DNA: TGTGCCAGCAGCACCGAGACAGCATCACCCCTCCACTTT
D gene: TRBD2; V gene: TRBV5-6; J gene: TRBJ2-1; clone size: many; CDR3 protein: CASSLGASGVYNEQFF; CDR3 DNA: TGTGCCAGCAGCTTGGGGGCTAGCGGGGTCTACAATGAGCAGTTCTTC
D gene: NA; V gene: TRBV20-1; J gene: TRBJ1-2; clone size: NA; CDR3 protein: CSAPGDYGYTF; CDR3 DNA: TGCAGTGCCCCAGGGGACTATGGCTACACCTTC
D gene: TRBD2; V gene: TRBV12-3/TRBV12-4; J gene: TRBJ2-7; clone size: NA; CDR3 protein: CASSRAGGGGQYF; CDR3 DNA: TGTGCCAGCAGCCGCGCGGGAGGGGGGGGCCAGTACTTC
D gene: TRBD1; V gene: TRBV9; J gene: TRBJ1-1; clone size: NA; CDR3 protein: CASSVDPTGEAFF; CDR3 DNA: TGTGCCAGCAGCGTCGACCCGACAGGGGAGGCTTTCTTT
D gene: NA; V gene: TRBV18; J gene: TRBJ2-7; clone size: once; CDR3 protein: CASSPEVSYEQYF; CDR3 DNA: TGTGCCAGCTCACCAGAGGTCTCCTACGAGCAGTACTTC
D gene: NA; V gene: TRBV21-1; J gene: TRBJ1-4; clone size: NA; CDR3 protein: CASSGGNEKLFF; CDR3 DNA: TGTGCCAGCAGTGGGGGTAATGAAAAACTGTTTTTT
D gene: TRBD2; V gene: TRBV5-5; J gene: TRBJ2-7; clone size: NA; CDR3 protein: CASSLRWGQTSGVPYEQYF; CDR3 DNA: TGTGCCAGCAGCTTACGCTGGGGGCAAACTAGCGGGGTTCCCTACGAGCAGTACTTC
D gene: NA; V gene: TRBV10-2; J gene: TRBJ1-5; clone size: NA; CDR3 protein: CASSGTGGNQPQHF; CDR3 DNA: TGCGCCAGCAGTGGGACGGGGGGCAATCAGCCCCAGCATTTT
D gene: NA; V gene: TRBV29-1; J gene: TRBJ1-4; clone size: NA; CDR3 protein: CSVERGQGEKLFF; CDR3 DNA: TGCAGCGTTGAGAGGGGCCAAGGTGAAAAACTGTTTTTT
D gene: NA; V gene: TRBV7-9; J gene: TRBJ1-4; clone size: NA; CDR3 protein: CASSRIIVLTDPEKLFF; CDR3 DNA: TGTGCCAGCAGCCGAATCATTGTTTTGACAGACCCTGAAAAACTGTTTTTT
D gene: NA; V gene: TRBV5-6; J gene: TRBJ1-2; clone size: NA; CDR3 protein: CASSSAFYGYTF; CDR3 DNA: TGTGCCAGCAGCTCAGCCTTCTATGGCTACACCTTC
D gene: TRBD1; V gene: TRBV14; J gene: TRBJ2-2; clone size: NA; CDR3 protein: CASSYDRGWTGELFF; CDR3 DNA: TGTGCCAGCAGCTACGACAGGGGATGGACCGGGGAGCTGTTTTTT
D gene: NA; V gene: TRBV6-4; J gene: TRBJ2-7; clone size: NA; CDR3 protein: CASSESYYEQYF; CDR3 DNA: TGTGCCAGCAGTGAGAGTTACTACGAGCAGTACTTC
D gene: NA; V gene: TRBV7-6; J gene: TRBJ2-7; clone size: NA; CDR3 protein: CASSLGAVRGPSEQYF; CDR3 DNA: TGTGCCAGCAGCTTAGGCGCCGTCCGCGGCCCATCGGAGCAGTACTTC
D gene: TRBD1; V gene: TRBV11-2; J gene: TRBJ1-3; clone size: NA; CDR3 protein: CASSQIQGARGYSGNTIYF; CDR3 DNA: TGTGCCAGCAGCCAAATACAGGGGGCACGGGGATACTCTGGAAACACCATATATTTT
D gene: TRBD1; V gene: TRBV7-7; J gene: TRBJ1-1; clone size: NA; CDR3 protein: CASSKMRTGDDTEAFF; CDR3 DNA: TGTGCCAGCAGCAAGATGAGGACAGGGGACGACACTGAAGCTTTCTTT
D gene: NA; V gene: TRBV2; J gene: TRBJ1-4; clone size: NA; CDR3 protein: CASRDDTATNEKLFF; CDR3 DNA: TGTGCCAGCAGAGACGATACAGCAACTAATGAAAAACTGTTTTTT
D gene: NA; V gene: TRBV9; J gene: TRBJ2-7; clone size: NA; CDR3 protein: CASSVGDSREQYF; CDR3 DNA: TGTGCCAGCAGCGTTGGGGATTCCAGGGAGCAGTACTTC
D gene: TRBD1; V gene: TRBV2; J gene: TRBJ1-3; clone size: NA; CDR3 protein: CASSEMGTGGRSGNTIYF; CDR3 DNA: TGTGCCAGCAGTGAAATGGGGACAGGGGGAAGATCTGGAAACACCATATATTTT
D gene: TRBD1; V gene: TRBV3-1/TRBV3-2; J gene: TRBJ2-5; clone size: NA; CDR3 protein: CASSLPTGRLETQYF; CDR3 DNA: TGTGCCAGCAGCCTTCCGACAGGGCGATTGGAGACCCAGTACTTC
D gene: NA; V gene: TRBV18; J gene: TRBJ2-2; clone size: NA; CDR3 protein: CASSPPSTGPNTGELFF; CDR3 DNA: TGTGCCAGCTCACCCCCCTCCACCGGTCCGAACACCGGGGAGCTGTTTTTT
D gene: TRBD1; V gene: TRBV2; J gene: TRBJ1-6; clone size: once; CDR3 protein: CASSGAMTGGYNSPLHF; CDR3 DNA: TGTGCCAGCAGCGGAGCCATGACAGGGGGTTATAATTCACCCCTCCACTTT
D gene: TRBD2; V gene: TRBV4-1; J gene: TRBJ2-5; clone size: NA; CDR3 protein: CASSRTPPRTSGGSIGETQYF; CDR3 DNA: TGCGCCAGCAGCCGGACTCCCCCAAGGACTAGCGGGGGGTCAATTGGAGAGACCCAGTACTTC
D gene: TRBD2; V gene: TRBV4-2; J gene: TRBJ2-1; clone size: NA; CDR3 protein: CASSQSLAGGKQQFF; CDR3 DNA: TGTGCCAGCAGCCAATCGCTAGCGGGGGGGAAACAACAGTTCTTC
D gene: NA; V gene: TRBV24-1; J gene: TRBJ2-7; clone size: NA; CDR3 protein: CATSDGGRGGEQYF; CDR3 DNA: TGTGCCACCAGTGACGGTGGACGGGGCGGGGAGCAGTACTTC
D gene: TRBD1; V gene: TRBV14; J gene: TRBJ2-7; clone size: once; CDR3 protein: CASSRSGWDRVF; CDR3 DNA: TGTGCCAGCAGCCGATCGGGGTGGGACAGGGTCTTC